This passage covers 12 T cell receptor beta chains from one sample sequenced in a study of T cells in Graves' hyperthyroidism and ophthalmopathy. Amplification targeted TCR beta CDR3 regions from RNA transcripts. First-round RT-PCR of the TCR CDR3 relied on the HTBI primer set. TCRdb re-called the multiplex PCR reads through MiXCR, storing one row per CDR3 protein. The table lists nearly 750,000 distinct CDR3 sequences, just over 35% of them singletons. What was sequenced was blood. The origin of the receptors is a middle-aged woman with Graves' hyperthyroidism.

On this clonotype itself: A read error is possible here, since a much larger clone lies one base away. The CDR3: CAGSAGSGANVLTF. CDR3 nucleotide sequence: TGTGCCGGCAGCGCCGGCTCTGGGGCCAACGTCCTGACTTTC. The V and J genes are TRBV9 and TRBJ2-6; D is ambiguous. CDR3 length: 14 residues. Germline V gives CDR1 SGDLS, CDR2 YYNGEE.

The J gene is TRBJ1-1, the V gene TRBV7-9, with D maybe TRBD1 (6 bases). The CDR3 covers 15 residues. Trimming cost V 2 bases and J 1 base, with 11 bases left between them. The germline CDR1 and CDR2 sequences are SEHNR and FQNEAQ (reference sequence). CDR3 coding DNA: TGTGCCAGCAGCTTAACGGCAGGGGCGAACACTGAAGCTTTCTTT. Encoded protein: CASSLTAGANTEAFF.

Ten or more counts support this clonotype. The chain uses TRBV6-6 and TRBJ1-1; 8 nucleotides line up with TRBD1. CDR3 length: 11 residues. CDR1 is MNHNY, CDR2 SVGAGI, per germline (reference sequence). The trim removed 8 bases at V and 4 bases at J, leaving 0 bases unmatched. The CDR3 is CASGQGTEAFF. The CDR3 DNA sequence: TGTGCCAGCGGACAGGGCACTGAAGCTTTCTTT.

Written as DNA, the CDR3 is TGTGCCTGGAGTGCCCCCGACAGGGAGGGGGAAAAACTGTTTTTT. This gives the protein CAWSAPDREGEKLFF. The rearrangement uses TRBV30 and TRBJ1-4; 7 nucleotides match TRBD1. The CDR3 runs to 15 residues. The germline V gene has CDR1 GTSNPN and CDR2 SVGIG (reference sequence). After removal of 1 base from V and 8 bases from J, the junction contained 10 bases not matched to a gene.

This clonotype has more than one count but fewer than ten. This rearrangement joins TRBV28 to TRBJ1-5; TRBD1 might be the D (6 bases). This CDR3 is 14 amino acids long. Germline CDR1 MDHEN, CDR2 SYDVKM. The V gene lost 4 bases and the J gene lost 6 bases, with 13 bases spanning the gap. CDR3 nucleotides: TGTGCCAGCAGTTCAGGGACAAGCTCTCAGCCCCAGCATTTT. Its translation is CASSSGTSSQPQHF.

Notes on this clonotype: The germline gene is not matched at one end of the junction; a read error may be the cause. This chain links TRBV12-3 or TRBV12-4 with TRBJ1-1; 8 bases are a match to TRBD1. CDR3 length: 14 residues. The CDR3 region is CASSPGQANTEASF. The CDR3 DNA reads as TGTGCCAGCAGTCCGGGACAGGCGAACACTGAAGCTTCCTTT.

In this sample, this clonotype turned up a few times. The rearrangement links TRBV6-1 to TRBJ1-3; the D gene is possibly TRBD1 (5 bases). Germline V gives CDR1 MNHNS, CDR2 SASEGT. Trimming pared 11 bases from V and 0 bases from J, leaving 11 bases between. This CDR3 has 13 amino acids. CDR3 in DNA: TGTGCCGCCACCAGGGTCTCTGGAAACACCATATATTTT. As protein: CAATRVSGNTIYF.

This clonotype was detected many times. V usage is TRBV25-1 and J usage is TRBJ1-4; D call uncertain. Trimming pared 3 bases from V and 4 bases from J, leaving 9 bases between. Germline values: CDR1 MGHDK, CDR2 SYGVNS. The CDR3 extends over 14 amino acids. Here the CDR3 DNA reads TGTGCCAGCAGTGAGGAACAGATTAATGAAAAACTGTTTTTT. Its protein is CASSEEQINEKLFF. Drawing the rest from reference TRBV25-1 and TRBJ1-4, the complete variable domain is EADIYQTPRYLVIGTGKKITLECSQTMGHDKMYWYQQDPGMELHLIHYSYGVNSTEKGDLSSESTVSRIRTEHFPLTLESARPSHTSQYLCASSEEQINEKLFFGSGTQLSVL.

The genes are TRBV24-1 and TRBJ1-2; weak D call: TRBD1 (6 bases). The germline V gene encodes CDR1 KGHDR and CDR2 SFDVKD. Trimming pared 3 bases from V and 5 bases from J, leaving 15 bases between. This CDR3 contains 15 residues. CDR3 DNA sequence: TGTGCCACCAGTGATCCGTCGACAGGCTTTTATGGCTACACCTTC. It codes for CATSDPSTGFYGYTF.

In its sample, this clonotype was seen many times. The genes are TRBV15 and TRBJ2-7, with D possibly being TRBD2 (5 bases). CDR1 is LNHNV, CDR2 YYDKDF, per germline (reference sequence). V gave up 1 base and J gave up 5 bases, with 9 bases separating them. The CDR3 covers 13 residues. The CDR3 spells CATSRVTGNEQYF. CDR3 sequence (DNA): TGTGCCACCAGCAGAGTAACGGGGAACGAGCAGTACTTC.

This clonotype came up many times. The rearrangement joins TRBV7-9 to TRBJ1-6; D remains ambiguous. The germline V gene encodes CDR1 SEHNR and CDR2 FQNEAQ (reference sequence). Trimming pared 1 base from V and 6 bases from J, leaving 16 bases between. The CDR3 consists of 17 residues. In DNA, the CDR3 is TGTGCCAGCAGCTTAGTCCGGTGGTCTCCGGGTAATTCACCCCTCCACTTT. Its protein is CASSLVRWSPGNSPLHF.

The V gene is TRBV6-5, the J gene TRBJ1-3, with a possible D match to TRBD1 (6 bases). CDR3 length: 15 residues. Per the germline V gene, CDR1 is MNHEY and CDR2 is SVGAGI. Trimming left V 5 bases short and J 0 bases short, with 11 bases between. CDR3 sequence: CASSEGESSGNTIYF. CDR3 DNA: TGTGCCAGCAGTGAGGGGGAGAGCTCTGGAAACACCATATATTTT.